A single sample is the source of the 26 T cell receptor beta chains below, sequenced in a study of blood T cell repertoires in COVID-19. The data were produced by immunoSEQ multiplex PCR, yet TCRdb's version contains in-frame clones alone and is incomplete. The table records 250,000 to 300,000 clones, roughly nine tenths of them present only once. Sequencing was performed on peripheral blood. Receptors were obtained from a woman aged 25 to 45 with COVID-19, enrolled during active disease.

This clone has just one count. The chain combines TRBV30 with TRBJ1-1, with TRBD1 matching over 9 bases. The CDR3 totals 13 residues. CDR1 is GTSNPN, CDR2 SVGIG, per germline (reference sequence). V shed 7 bases, J shed 0 bases, and the junction held 3 bases outside the gene matches. CDR3 sequence reads: CASGQGLNTEAFF. The CDR3 nucleotides read TGTGCCTCGGGACAGGGATTGAACACTGAAGCTTTCTTT.

The chain uses TRBV25-1 and TRBJ2-5, with TRBD1 matching over 9 bases. CDR3 length: 15 amino acids. Losses at the gene ends were 10 bases for V and 4 bases for J; bases not matched to a gene: 13. Per the germline V gene, CDR1 is MGHDK and CDR2 is SYGVNS. CDR3: CATKPDRGRGETQYF. CDR3 DNA: TGTGCCACCAAACCCGACAGGGGGAGGGGAGAGACCCAGTACTTC.

This chain links TRBV4-2 with TRBJ1-2; tentative D call: TRBD1 (5 bases). CDR3 length: 13 amino acids. The germline CDR1 and CDR2 sequences are LGHNA and YNFKEQ. Trimming shortened V by 4 bases and J by 2 bases, and 8 bases separated the two germline ends. This CDR3 is CASSRGGNYGYTF. CDR3 nucleotides: TGTGCCAGCAGCCGCGGGGGGAACTATGGCTACACCTTC.

DNA of the CDR3: TGTGCCAGCTCACCCCGGGACAGATACATTCAGTACTTC. Translated: CASSPRDRYIQYF. V is TRBV18 and J is TRBJ2-4; the match to TRBD1 covers 7 bases. V lost 3 bases to trimming and J lost 8 bases; unmatched junction nucleotides: 4. Germline lookup yields CDR1 KGHSH and CDR2 LQKENI. The CDR3 sequence is 13 residues long.

The chain links TRBV5-5 to TRBJ2-5, with a weak D call TRBD1 (5 bases). The CDR3 loop spans 13 amino acids. The germline V gene encodes CDR1 SGHKS and CDR2 YYEKEE (reference sequence). V was trimmed by 3 bases and J by 4 bases, leaving 10 bases between them. The CDR3 DNA follows: TGTGCCAGCAGCTGGACAATCCCAGAGACCCAGTACTTC. Amino acid sequence: CASSWTIPETQYF.

This clone occurred a few times. In DNA, the CDR3 is TGTGCCAGCAGCGGCGGGACCTCCTACAATGAGCAGTTCTTC. This sequence encodes CASSGGTSYNEQFF. This chain uses TRBV11-2 with TRBJ2-1; TRBD2 might be the D (6 bases). The ends were cut back, 5 bases at V and 0 bases at J, with 8 bases in the middle. The CDR3 totals 14 residues. CDR1 is SGHAT, CDR2 FQNNGV, per germline. Using reference TRBV11-2 and TRBJ2-1 for the parts outside the CDR3, the full variable domain is EAGVAQSPRYKIIEKRQSVAFWCNPISGHATLYWYQQILGQGPKLLIQFQNNGVVDDSQLPKDRFSAERLKGVDSTLKIQPAKLEDSAVYLCASSGGTSYNEQFFGPGTRLTVL.

This clone was counted a few times. The chain links TRBV13 to TRBJ2-7; tentative D call: TRBD2 (5 bases). CDR3 size: 15 residues. Trimming pared 3 bases from V and 4 bases from J, leaving 16 bases between. Germline V CDR1 and CDR2: PRHDT, FYEKMQ (reference sequence). Written as DNA, the CDR3 is TGTGCCAGCAGCTTGAAAGGACTGGTAGGGTACGAGCAGTACTTC. Translated, it gives CASSLKGLVGYEQYF.

The V and J genes are TRBV3-1 (or the pseudogene TRBV3-2) and TRBJ2-5, with 9 bases matching TRBD2. The V gene end was trimmed by 4 bases and the J gene end by 5 bases; junction bases not matched to a gene: 14. CDR1 is LGHDT, CDR2 YNNKEL, per germline (reference sequence). CDR3 size: 17 residues. DNA for the CDR3: TGTGCCAGCAGCCTGCGGGGGGGGATACGGGGAGCGGAGACCCAGTACTTC. Translation: CASSLRGGIRGAETQYF.

The chain links TRBV5-6 to TRBJ2-5; the D gene is possibly TRBD1 (5 bases). CDR3 size: 14 residues. Germline loops: CDR1 SGHDT, CDR2 YYEEEE. V was clipped by 10 bases and J by 4 bases, with 20 bases between them. CDR3 region: CASRRRTGAETQYF. CDR3 nucleotide sequence: TGTGCCTCCAGGCGCAGAACTGGGGCAGAGACCCAGTACTTC.

This chain connects TRBV5-6 to TRBJ2-7; D is uncertain. Germline V gene data show CDR1 as SGHDT and CDR2 as YYEEEE. This CDR3 has 14 amino acids. Trimming shortened V by 5 bases and J by 2 bases, and 14 bases separated the two germline ends. Here the CDR3 DNA reads TGTGCCAGCAGTCTAAGGTACTATACCTACGAGCAGTACTTC. Translated, it gives CASSLRYYTYEQYF. Combining the CDR3 with reference TRBV5-6 and TRBJ2-7 gives the whole variable domain DAGVTQSPTHLIKTRGQQVTLRCSPKSGHDTVSWYQQALGQGPQFIFQYYEEEERQRGNFPDRFSGHQFPNYSSELNVNALLLGDSALYLCASSLRYYTYEQYFGPGTRLTVT.

This clone was picked up one time. The V call is TRBV3-1 (or the pseudogene TRBV3-2), the J call TRBJ2-2; 8 bases line up with TRBD2. Germline trimming cut 2 bases from V and 5 bases from J; bases unmatched to any gene: 7. There are 16 residues in the CDR3. The germline V gene has CDR1 LGHDT and CDR2 YNNKEL (reference sequence). The CDR3 DNA follows: TGTGCCAGCAGCCAAAGGGAGCGGGGGTTTACCGGGGAGCTGTTTTTT. It specifies CASSQRERGFTGELFF.

The chain employs TRBV2 and TRBJ1-3; D remains unclear. CDR1 and CDR2 from the germline V gene are SNHLY and FYNNEI. There are 14 residues in the CDR3. Trimming removed 5 bases from V and 2 bases from J, with 10 bases in between. DNA of the CDR3: TGTGCCAGCAGTTTGGAGGGCCCTGGAAACACCATATATTTT. Amino acid sequence: CASSLEGPGNTIYF.

The chain employs TRBV19 and TRBJ1-2; no clear D. Germline V lookup: CDR1 LNHDA, CDR2 SQIVND (reference sequence). This CDR3 spans 15 amino acids. V shed 0 bases and J shed 5 bases, with 13 bases lying between them. The chain's CDR3 is CASSIEAKPPYGYTF. The CDR3 DNA reads TGTGCCAGTAGTATAGAGGCCAAACCCCCGTATGGCTACACCTTC.

The chain combines TRBV29-1 with TRBJ1-2, with TRBD1 identical over 9 bases. V lost 6 bases to trimming and J lost 8 bases; unmatched junction nucleotides: 10. CDR3 size: 13 residues. From germline, CDR1 is SQVTM and CDR2 ANQGSEA. The chain's CDR3 is CSVALGTGTGYTF. The CDR3 region has the DNA TGCAGCGTGGCACTCGGGACAGGGACCGGCTACACCTTC.

The J gene is TRBJ2-3, the V gene TRBV6-5, with D unresolved. CDR3 length: 13 amino acids. Germline V lookup: CDR1 MNHEY, CDR2 SVGAGI. V lost 8 bases and J lost 2, with 11 bases in between. CDR3 loop: CASQPLPTDTQYF. The CDR3 region has the DNA TGTGCCAGCCAACCACTCCCCACAGATACGCAGTATTTT.

The chain links TRBV12-3 or TRBV12-4 to TRBJ2-5; no clear D. The V gene lost 5 bases and the J gene lost 8 bases, with 12 bases spanning the gap. The CDR3 extends over 12 amino acids. CDR3 amino acids: CASSPTMNTQYF. CDR3 bases: TGTGCCAGCAGTCCGACAATGAACACCCAGTACTTC.

As regards this clone: Other DNA sequences in the same sample also yield this CDR3. The chain is built from TRBV28 and TRBJ1-1; D is unresolved. The germline V gene encodes CDR1 MDHEN and CDR2 SYDVKM. Between the trimmed V and J ends, which lost 4 bases and 3 bases, there was a span of 15 bases. CDR3 length equals 15 residues. The CDR3 sequence: CASSSPRGGYTEAFF. In DNA, the CDR3 is TGTGCCAGCAGTTCGCCCCGGGGAGGGTACACTGAAGCTTTCTTT. The full variable domain, in which reference TRBV28 and TRBJ1-1 provide the parts outside the CDR3, is DVKVTQSSRYLVKRTGEKVFLECVQDMDHENMFWYRQDPGLGLRLIYFSYDVKMKEKGDIPEGYSVSREKKERFSLILESASTNQTSMYLCASSSPRGGYTEAFFGQGTRLTVV.

The rearrangement links TRBV5-1 to TRBJ2-5, with D unresolved. There are 14 residues in the CDR3. Germline CDR1 and CDR2: SGHRS and YFSETQ. The germline V and J ends were trimmed by 0 bases and 3 bases, with 9 bases remaining between them. The CDR3 loop is CASSLAARKETQYF. The CDR3 DNA reads as TGCGCCAGCAGCTTGGCCGCCAGAAAAGAGACCCAGTACTTC. The complete variable domain, with remaining parts taken from reference TRBV5-1 and TRBJ2-5, reads KAGVTQTPRYLIKTRGQQVTLSCSPISGHRSVSWYQQTPGQGLQFLFEYFSETQRNKGNFPGRFSGRQFSNSRSEMNVSTLELGDSALYLCASSLAARKETQYFGPGTRLLVL.

This chain links TRBV6-6 with TRBJ1-5, with D possibly being TRBD1 (5 bases). The germline V and J ends were trimmed by 8 bases and 6 bases, with 11 bases remaining between them. The CDR3 is made up of 12 amino acids. CDR1 and CDR2 (germline): MNHNY, SVGAGI (reference sequence). CDR3 loop: CASAPGGQPQHF. The CDR3 bases are TGTGCCAGCGCCCCCGGGGGTCAGCCCCAGCATTTT.

This clone has a single count. The chain combines TRBV10-2 with TRBJ2-7, with D hard to call. V was pared by 1 base and J by 1 base, with 8 bases between. CDR1 WSHSY and CDR2 SAAADI come from the germline V gene. The CDR3 runs to 14 residues. The CDR3 DNA is TGCGCCAGCAGTGAGTATGCGGATTCCTACGAGCAGTACTTC. This gives the protein CASSEYADSYEQYF.

The gene calls are TRBV10-1 and TRBJ1-2, with 7 bases matching TRBD1. Germline V gene lookup returns CDR1 WNHNN and CDR2 SYGVQD (reference sequence). The CDR3 consists of 16 residues. Trimming at V came to 7 bases and at J to 5 bases, leaving 16 bases not matched to a gene. CDR3 amino acids: CASNPLDRVLGYGYTF. The CDR3 coding sequence is TGCGCCAGCAACCCCCTCGACAGGGTCCTCGGGTATGGCTACACCTTC.

This chain uses TRBV21-1 with TRBJ1-1. TRBV21-1 constitutes a pseudogene. The CDR3 has 15 residues. CDR3 DNA sequence: TGTGCCAGCAGCAAAGCCGTACTCCTGAACACTGAAGCTTTCTTT. Its translation is CASSKAVLLNTEAFF.

This sequence joins TRBV5-5 and TRBJ1-5; perhaps TRBD1 as D (5 bases). Germline CDR1 reads SGHKS; CDR2 reads YYEKEE (reference sequence). The CDR3 has 15 amino acids. Trimming shortened V by 3 bases and J by 5 bases, and 15 bases separated the two germline ends. In DNA form, the CDR3 reads TGTGCCAGCAGCTGGAGGGACGGACGTGATCAGCCCCAGCATTTT. Translation: CASSWRDGRDQPQHF.

The CDR3 sequence: CASRTDYGYTF. The CDR3 DNA is TGTGCCAGCAGGACTGACTATGGCTACACCTTC. The chain uses TRBV6-5 and TRBJ1-2; no clear D. V lost 6 bases, J lost 3 bases, and 5 bases lay in between. There are 11 residues in the CDR3. Germline V gives CDR1 MNHEY, CDR2 SVGAGI.

V gene TRBV11-2 combines with J gene TRBJ2-3, with 10 positions matching TRBD2. The V gene end was trimmed by 5 bases and the J gene end by 3 bases; junction bases not matched to a gene: 14. Germline-derived CDR1 and CDR2 are SGHAT and FQNNGV. The CDR3 covers 18 residues. CDR3 nucleotide sequence: TGTGCCAGCAGCCCGAGAGGCGCGTTAGCGGGGGGAACAGATACGCAGTATTTT. Protein product: CASSPRGALAGGTDTQYF. The full variable domain, with the rest looked up from reference TRBV11-2 and TRBJ2-3, is EAGVAQSPRYKIIEKRQSVAFWCNPISGHATLYWYQQILGQGPKLLIQFQNNGVVDDSQLPKDRFSAERLKGVDSTLKIQPAKLEDSAVYLCASSPRGALAGGTDTQYFGPGTRLTVL.

The rearrangement links TRBV11-2 to TRBJ2-1, with D uncertain. Germline V gives CDR1 SGHAT, CDR2 FQNNGV. With 4 bases removed from V and 10 bases from J, the gap between germline ends came to 11 bases. There are 12 residues in the CDR3. The CDR3 DNA is TGTGCCAGCAGCTCGGAGCTATGGGAGCAGTTCTTC. Protein: CASSSELWEQFF.